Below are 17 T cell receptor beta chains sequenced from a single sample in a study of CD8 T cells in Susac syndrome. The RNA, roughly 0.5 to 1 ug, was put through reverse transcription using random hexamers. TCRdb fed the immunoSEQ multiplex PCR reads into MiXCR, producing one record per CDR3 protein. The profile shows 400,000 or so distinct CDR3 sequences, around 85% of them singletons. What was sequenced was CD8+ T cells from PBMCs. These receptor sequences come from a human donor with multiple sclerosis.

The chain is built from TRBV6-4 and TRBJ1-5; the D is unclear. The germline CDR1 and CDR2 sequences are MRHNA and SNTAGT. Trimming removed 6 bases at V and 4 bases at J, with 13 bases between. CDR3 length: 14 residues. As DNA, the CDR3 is TGTGCCAGCAGCTCAGACGTCGGGAATCAGCCCCAGCATTTT. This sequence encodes CASSSDVGNQPQHF.

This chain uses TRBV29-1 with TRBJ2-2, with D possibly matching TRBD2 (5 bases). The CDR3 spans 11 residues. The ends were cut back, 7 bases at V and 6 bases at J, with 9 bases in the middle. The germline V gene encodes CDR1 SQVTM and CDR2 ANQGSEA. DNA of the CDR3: TGCAGCGCCGGGATCTCCGGGGAGCTGTTTTTT. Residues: CSAGISGELFF.

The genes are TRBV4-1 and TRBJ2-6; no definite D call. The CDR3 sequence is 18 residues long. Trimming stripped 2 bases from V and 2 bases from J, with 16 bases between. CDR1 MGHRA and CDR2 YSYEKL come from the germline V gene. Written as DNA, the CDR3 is TGCGCCAGCAGCCAAAAAAGGGTGCAAACGGCTGGGGCCAACGTCCTGACTTTC. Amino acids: CASSQKRVQTAGANVLTF.

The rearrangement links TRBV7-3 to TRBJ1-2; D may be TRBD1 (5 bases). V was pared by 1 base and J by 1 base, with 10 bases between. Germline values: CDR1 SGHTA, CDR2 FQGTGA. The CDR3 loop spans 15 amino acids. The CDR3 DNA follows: TGTGCCAGCAGCTTAATCAGGGTCCATAACTATGGCTACACCTTC. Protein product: CASSLIRVHNYGYTF. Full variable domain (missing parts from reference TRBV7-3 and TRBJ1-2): GAGVSQTPSNKVTEKGKYVELRCDPISGHTALYWYRQSLGQGPEFLIYFQGTGAADDSGLPNDRFFAVRPEGSVSTLKIQRTERGDSAVYLCASSLIRVHNYGYTFGSGTRLTVV.

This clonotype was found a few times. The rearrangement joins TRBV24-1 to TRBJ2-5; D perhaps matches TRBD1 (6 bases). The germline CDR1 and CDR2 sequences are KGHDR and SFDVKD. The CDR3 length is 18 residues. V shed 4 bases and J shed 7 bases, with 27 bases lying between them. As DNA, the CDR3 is TGTGCCACCAGTGAAGGACCCAAGCCCGGGACACCTCGGGGGACCCAGTACTTC. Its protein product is CATSEGPKPGTPRGTQYF.

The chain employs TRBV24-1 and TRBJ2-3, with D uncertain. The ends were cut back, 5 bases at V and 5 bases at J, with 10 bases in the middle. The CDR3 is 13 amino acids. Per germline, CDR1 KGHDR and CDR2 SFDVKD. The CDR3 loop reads CATSVTGQDTQYF. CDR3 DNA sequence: TGTGCCACCAGTGTCACCGGCCAAGATACGCAGTATTTT.

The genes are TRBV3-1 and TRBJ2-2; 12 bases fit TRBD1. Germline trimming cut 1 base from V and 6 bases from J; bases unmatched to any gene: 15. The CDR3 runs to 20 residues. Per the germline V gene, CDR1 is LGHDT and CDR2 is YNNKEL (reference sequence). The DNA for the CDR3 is TGTGCCAGCAGCCAAGGAGGCCGGGACAGGGGGCCGAAGGAGGCCGGGGAGCTGTTTTTT. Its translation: CASSQGGRDRGPKEAGELFF.

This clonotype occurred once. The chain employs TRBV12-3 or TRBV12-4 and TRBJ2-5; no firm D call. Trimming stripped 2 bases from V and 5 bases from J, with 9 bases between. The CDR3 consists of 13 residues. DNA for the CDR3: TGTGCCAGCAGTTTACAATGGTTGGAGACCCAGTACTTC. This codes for CASSLQWLETQYF.

The DNA for the CDR3 is TGTGCCAGCGGGTGGACACAGGCCTACGAGCAGTACTTC. The encoded protein is CASGWTQAYEQYF. This sequence joins TRBV27 and TRBJ2-7; perhaps TRBD1 as D (5 bases). In germline, CDR1 is MNHEY, CDR2 SMNVEV (reference sequence). Trimming shortened V by 8 bases and J by 2 bases, and 13 bases separated the two germline ends. The length of the CDR3 is 13 residues.

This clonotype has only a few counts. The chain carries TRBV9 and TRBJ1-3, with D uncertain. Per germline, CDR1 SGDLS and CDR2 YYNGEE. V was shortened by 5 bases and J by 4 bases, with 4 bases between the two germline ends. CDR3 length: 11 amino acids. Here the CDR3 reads CASSYGNTIYF. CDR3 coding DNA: TGTGCCAGCAGTTACGGAAACACCATATATTTT.

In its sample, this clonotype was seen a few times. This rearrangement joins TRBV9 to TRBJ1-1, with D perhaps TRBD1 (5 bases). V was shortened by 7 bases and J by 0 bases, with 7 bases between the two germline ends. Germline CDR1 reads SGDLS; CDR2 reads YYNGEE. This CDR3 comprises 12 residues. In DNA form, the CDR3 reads TGTGCCAGCCGGGGGGTGAACACTGAAGCTTTCTTT. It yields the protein CASRGVNTEAFF.

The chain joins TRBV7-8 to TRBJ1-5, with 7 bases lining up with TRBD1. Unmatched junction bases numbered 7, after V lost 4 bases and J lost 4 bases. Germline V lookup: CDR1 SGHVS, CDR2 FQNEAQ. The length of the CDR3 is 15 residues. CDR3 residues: CASSYQGVGNQPQHF. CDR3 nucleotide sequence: TGTGCCAGCAGCTACCAGGGGGTTGGTAATCAGCCCCAGCATTTT.

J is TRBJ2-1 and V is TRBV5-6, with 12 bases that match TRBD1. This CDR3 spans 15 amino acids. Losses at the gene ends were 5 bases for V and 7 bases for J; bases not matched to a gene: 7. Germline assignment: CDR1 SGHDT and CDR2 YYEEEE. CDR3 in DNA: TGTGCCAGCAGGCCGGGACAGGGGGCGAGGAATGAGCAGTTCTTC. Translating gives CASRPGQGARNEQFF.

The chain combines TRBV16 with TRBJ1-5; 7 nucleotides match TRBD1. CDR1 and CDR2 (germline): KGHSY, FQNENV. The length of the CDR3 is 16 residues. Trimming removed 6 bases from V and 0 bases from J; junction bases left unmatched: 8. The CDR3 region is CASSTTGIYSNQPQHF. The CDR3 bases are TGTGCCAGCAGTACGACAGGGATTTATAGCAATCAGCCCCAGCATTTT.

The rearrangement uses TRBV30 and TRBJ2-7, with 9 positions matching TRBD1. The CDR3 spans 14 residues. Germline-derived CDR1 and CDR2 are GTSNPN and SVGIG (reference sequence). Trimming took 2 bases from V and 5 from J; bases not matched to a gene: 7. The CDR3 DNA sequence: TGTGCCTGGAGTCCTGACAGGGGGTTCCACGAGCAGTACTTC. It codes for CAWSPDRGFHEQYF.

The CDR3: CASSEGSEGYEQYF. The CDR3 bases are TGTGCCAGCAGCGAAGGGAGTGAGGGTTACGAGCAGTACTTC. V is TRBV4-2 and J is TRBJ2-7; D is perhaps TRBD2 (5 bases). The V gene lost 5 bases and the J gene lost 4 bases, with 15 bases spanning the gap. In germline, CDR1 is LGHNA, CDR2 YNFKEQ. CDR3 size: 14 residues.

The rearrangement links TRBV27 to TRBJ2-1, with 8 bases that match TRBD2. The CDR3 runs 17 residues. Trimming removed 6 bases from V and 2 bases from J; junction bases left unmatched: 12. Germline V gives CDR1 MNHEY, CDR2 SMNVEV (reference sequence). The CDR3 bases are TGTGCCAGCAGCACCGGGGGGATAGCGGGGACCTACAATGAGCAGTTCTTC. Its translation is CASSTGGIAGTYNEQFF.